The 24 T cell receptor beta chains presented below share a single source sample, sequenced in a study of sequential checkpoint blockade in melanoma. Profiled with immunoSEQ multiplex PCR; TCRdb holds only in-frame clones, not every one. The sample gives around 18,000 clones, roughly four fifths of which show up once; about a third is in the top ten. Treatment given: randomized to nivolumab then ipilimumab (arm A) or the reverse (arm B). The specimen was CD8+ T cells sorted from blood (inferred from file names), collected from a patient given nivolumab and ipilimumab in sequence. The receptors here all came from a human donor with melanoma.

The J gene is TRBJ2-5, the V gene TRBV7-2; no clear D. The last part of the DNA fits TRBJ2-7 better; the J call may be wrong. The CDR3 has 13 residues. Per the germline V gene, CDR1 is SGHTA and CDR2 is FQGNSA. In nucleotides, the CDR3 is TGTGCCAGCAGCCCGTCGTTAACCTACGAGCAGTACTTC. This codes for CASSPSLTYEQYF.

J is TRBJ2-5 and V is TRBV14; TRBD2 might be the D (6 bases). Germline assignment: CDR1 SGHDN and CDR2 FVKESK. Deletions cut 4 bases from V and 6 bases from J, with 18 bases between. The CDR3 contains 15 residues. The CDR3, as DNA: TGTGCCAGCAGCCCCCTTGCGGGATGGCGAAAGACCCAGTACTTC. It yields the protein CASSPLAGWRKTQYF.

This chain links TRBV4-1 with TRBJ2-3, with 7 bases identical to TRBD2. The CDR3 sequence is 17 residues long. Looked up from germline, CDR1 is MGHRA and CDR2 is YSYEKL. The V gene end was trimmed by 3 bases and the J gene end by 2 bases; junction bases not matched to a gene: 11. The CDR3 bases are TGCGCCAGCAGCCACACCCCGCGGGGAGGGTACACAGATACGCAGTATTTT. It yields the protein CASSHTPRGGYTDTQYF.

This chain connects TRBV6-6 to TRBJ2-2, with D possibly being TRBD2 (6 bases). Germline CDR1 reads MNHNY; CDR2 reads SVGAGI (reference sequence). V was shortened by 4 bases and J by 6 bases, with 9 bases between the two germline ends. This CDR3 contains 13 residues. CDR3 bases: TGTGCCAGCAGTTCGGGGGATCCCGGGGAGCTGTTTTTT. Protein: CASSSGDPGELFF.

This chain uses TRBV27 with TRBJ2-7, with 8 bases fitting TRBD2. Germline loops: CDR1 MNHEY, CDR2 SMNVEV (reference sequence). With 2 bases clipped from V and 1 base from J, the junction kept 7 bases outside the gene matches. CDR3 length equals 16 residues. The CDR3 coding sequence is TGTGCCAGCAGTTTACTATCTAGCGGGCGGTCCTACGAGCAGTACTTC. Translated, it gives CASSLLSSGRSYEQYF.

The rearrangement uses TRBV19 and TRBJ2-3; D is ambiguous. The germline V gene encodes CDR1 LNHDA and CDR2 SQIVND (reference sequence). The CDR3 loop spans 13 amino acids. The V and J ends lost 5 bases and 5 bases respectively, with 11 bases between them. The CDR3 sequence is CASSSYSGDTQYF. Written as DNA, the CDR3 is TGTGCCAGTAGTTCCTATAGTGGAGATACGCAGTATTTT.

This clone was observed a handful of times. The V gene is TRBV19, the J gene TRBJ1-1; 10 positions match TRBD1. The CDR3 is made up of 13 amino acids. After removal of 10 bases from V and 4 bases from J, the junction contained 6 bases not matched to a gene. Germline values: CDR1 LNHDA, CDR2 SQIVND (reference sequence). The CDR3 spells CATLGQGSTEAFF. CDR3 coding DNA: TGTGCCACCCTGGGACAGGGGAGCACTGAAGCTTTCTTT.

This rearrangement joins TRBV27 to TRBJ2-7, with 9 bases lining up with TRBD2. V was clipped by 0 bases and J by 3 bases; unmatched bases: 6. CDR1 MNHEY and CDR2 SMNVEV come from the germline V gene (reference sequence). The CDR3 runs to 16 residues. The CDR3 sequence: CASSLSLGTSFYEQYF. The CDR3 DNA follows: TGTGCCAGCAGTTTATCCCTCGGGACTAGCTTCTACGAGCAGTACTTC.

This rearrangement joins TRBV4-3 to TRBJ1-2, with D possibly being TRBD1 (5 bases). Germline V CDR1 and CDR2: LGHNA, YSLEER. The CDR3 is made up of 15 amino acids. V lost 0 bases, J lost 3 bases, and 11 bases lay in between. CDR3 region: CASSQDVGRDYGYTF. For the CDR3, the DNA is TGCGCCAGCAGCCAAGATGTGGGCAGGGACTATGGCTACACCTTC.

The chain uses TRBV29-1 and TRBJ1-2, with D possibly matching TRBD1 (5 bases). The CDR3 loop spans 14 amino acids. The V end was cut by 2 bases, the J end by 1 base, with 11 bases between. Germline loops: CDR1 SQVTM, CDR2 ANQGSEA. The CDR3 spells CSVENKGINYGYTF. Written as DNA, the CDR3 is TGCAGCGTTGAAAACAAGGGGATTAACTATGGCTACACCTTC.

The V gene is TRBV10-2, the J gene TRBJ2-7; 8 bases line up with TRBD1. CDR1 and CDR2 (germline): WSHSY, SAAADI. Trimming took 6 bases from V and 2 from J; bases not matched to a gene: 3. This CDR3 contains 13 residues. CDR3 sequence reads: CASRRQGTYEQYF. DNA of the CDR3: TGCGCCAGCAGGAGACAGGGGACCTACGAGCAGTACTTC.

V usage is TRBV5-4 and J usage is TRBJ2-7, with 7 bases aligning to TRBD1. V gave up 1 base and J gave up 3 bases; unmatched junction bases: 1. The CDR3 consists of 13 residues. Germline CDR1 is SGHNT and CDR2 is YYREEE (reference sequence). The CDR3 loop reads CASSLQGDYEQYF. The CDR3 nucleotides are TGTGCCAGCAGCTTGCAGGGGGACTACGAGCAGTACTTC.

J is TRBJ1-4 and V is TRBV5-1, with D hard to call. The V gene lost 4 bases and the J gene lost 6 bases, with 4 bases spanning the gap. The CDR3 extends over 11 amino acids. Germline V gene sequence: CDR1 SGHRS, CDR2 YFSETQ. CDR3 in amino acids: CASSRDEKLFF. The CDR3 DNA follows: TGCGCCAGCAGCAGAGATGAAAAACTGTTTTTT. The full variable domain, rest sourced from reference TRBV5-1 and TRBJ1-4, is KAGVTQTPRYLIKTRGQQVTLSCSPISGHRSVSWYQQTPGQGLQFLFEYFSETQRNKGNFPGRFSGRQFSNSRSEMNVSTLELGDSALYLCASSRDEKLFFGSGTQLSVL.

In its sample, this clone was seen once. V is TRBV5-1 and J is TRBJ2-1, with 7 bases that match TRBD1. Germline V gene sequence: CDR1 SGHRS, CDR2 YFSETQ. The CDR3 is 16 amino acids. V lost 4 bases to trimming and J lost 10 bases; unmatched junction nucleotides: 17. CDR3 in amino acids: CASSGRGQKFFGEQFF. The CDR3 region has the DNA TGCGCCAGCAGCGGAAGGGGACAGAAATTCTTCGGGGAGCAGTTCTTC.

This chain uses TRBV6-5 with TRBJ2-1; D gene uncertain. The CDR3 consists of 13 residues. The V and J ends lost 0 bases and 9 bases respectively, with 9 bases between them. Germline V gene lookup returns CDR1 MNHEY and CDR2 SVGAGI. Here the CDR3 reads CASSYSSSSEQFF. CDR3 bases: TGTGCCAGCAGTTACTCGAGTAGTTCTGAGCAGTTCTTC.

The rearrangement joins TRBV7-9 to TRBJ2-1; D is perhaps TRBD1 (5 bases). This CDR3 is built from 15 residues. The germline CDR1 and CDR2 sequences are SEHNR and FQNEAQ (reference sequence). Between the trimmed V and J ends, which lost 4 bases and 0 bases, there was a span of 10 bases. The CDR3 sequence is CASSSTAHSYNEQFF. CDR3 nucleotide sequence: TGTGCCAGCAGCTCGACAGCGCACTCCTACAATGAGCAGTTCTTC.

The chain joins TRBV12-5 to TRBJ2-1; tentatively, D is TRBD1 (5 bases). V lost 9 bases, J lost 8 bases, and 14 bases lay in between. The germline V gene has CDR1 LGHNT and CDR2 FRNRAP. The CDR3 spans 12 residues. The CDR3 bases are TGTGCTAGCAGTAGGGGTAGGGATGAGCAGTTCTTC. Translating gives CASSRGRDEQFF.

The chain combines TRBV5-6 with TRBJ1-5; 7 bases fit TRBD1. CDR1 and CDR2 (germline): SGHDT, YYEEEE. The CDR3 extends over 12 amino acids. V shed 4 bases, J shed 9 bases, and the junction held 4 bases outside the gene matches. CDR3 loop: CASSNRQGPQHF. CDR3 in DNA: TGTGCCAGCAGCAATAGACAGGGGCCCCAGCATTTT.

The V call is TRBV5-1, the J call TRBJ2-5; D is unresolved. The end of the DNA is better explained by TRBJ2-7, so the J call may be wrong. Germline V gives CDR1 SGHRS, CDR2 YFSETQ. The CDR3 runs 12 residues. CDR3 in DNA: TGCGCCAGCAGTTTACAGCTTGGCGAGCAGTACTTC. It specifies CASSLQLGEQYF.

This clone has just a few counts. The chain links TRBV9 to TRBJ2-7; D is perhaps TRBD1 (5 bases). The germline CDR1 and CDR2 sequences are SGDLS and YYNGEE. The CDR3 contains 14 residues. V dropped 0 bases and J dropped 2 bases, with 9 bases sitting between them. CDR3 sequence: CASSVGGGAYEQYF. CDR3 DNA sequence: TGTGCCAGCAGCGTAGGGGGCGGTGCCTACGAGCAGTACTTC.

This clone was seen once. At one end, the junction sequence differs from germline, possibly due to a read error. The V call is TRBV28, the J call TRBJ2-7; D call uncertain. The V gene's germline CDR1 is MDHEN and CDR2 SYDVKM. The CDR3 length is 14 residues. For the CDR3, the DNA is TGTGCCAGCAGTTTTTTGCGGAGCTCCTACGAGCAGCACTTC. Translating it yields CASSFLRSSYEQHF.

The CDR3: CASSQDSRLAGGEQYF. In DNA form, the CDR3 reads TGCGCCAGCAGCCAAGATTCCCGACTAGCGGGAGGCGAGCAGTACTTC. This chain joins TRBV4-3 and TRBJ2-7, with 13 positions matching TRBD2. The germline gives CDR1 LGHNA, CDR2 YSLEER. V lost 0 bases and J lost 6; bases outside the gene matches: 5. The length of the CDR3 is 16 residues.

This chain links TRBV6-5 with TRBJ1-3; no reliable D call. V lost 3 bases to trimming and J lost 1 base, with 10 bases between them. The germline gives CDR1 MNHEY, CDR2 SVGAGI. CDR3 length: 15 residues. CDR3 loop: CASSYDAGSGNTIYF. The CDR3 DNA reads TGTGCCAGCAGTTATGACGCGGGGTCTGGAAACACCATATATTTT.

The chain joins TRBV21-1 to TRBJ1-2; TRBD1 is the table's D call and was not checked against the DNA. TRBV21-1 is tagged as a pseudogene. The CDR3 is 19 residues long. The CDR3 loop is CASSTDREWTLLANYGYTF. CDR3 in DNA: TGTGCCAGCAGCACTGACAGGGAATGGACCCTCCTAGCTAACTATGGCTACACCTTC.